These 32 T cell receptor beta chains share one sample of origin, sequenced in a study of cytomegalovirus exposure and HLA in healthy donors. A multiplex PCR was run with 60 Vbeta primers and 13 Jbeta primers. Method: immunoSEQ multiplex PCR; TCRdb's copy keeps in-frame clones and lacks some. The sample contains some 170,000 clones, 80% of which appear only once. Specimen: PBMCs. These receptors were collected from a man between 18 and 29 years old in good health and CMV-seropositive.

The genes are TRBV6-5 and TRBJ2-7; 9 bases align to TRBD2. The trim removed 7 bases at V and 10 bases at J, leaving 11 bases unmatched. This CDR3 region has 13 residues. Germline V gene sequence: CDR1 MNHEY, CDR2 SVGAGI. The CDR3 coding sequence is TGTGCCAGCATCGAGAGCGGGAGGCCTTTCCAGTACTTC. It yields the protein CASIESGRPFQYF.

The V and J genes are TRBV19 and TRBJ2-5; tentative D call: TRBD1 (7 bases). CDR3 length: 16 amino acids. Germline CDR1 is LNHDA and CDR2 is SQIVND (reference sequence). Deletions cut 3 bases from V and 5 bases from J, with 19 bases between. The CDR3 DNA follows: TGTGCCAGTAGTATTGCTCCCCAGGGGGGATGGGAGACCCAGTACTTC. This gives the protein CASSIAPQGGWETQYF.

CDR3: CASSYGRTGSYGYTF. CDR3 bases: TGTGCCAGCAGTTACGGCCGGACTGGCTCTTATGGCTACACCTTC. This chain connects TRBV6-5 to TRBJ1-2, with D hard to call. CDR3 size: 15 residues. Trimming shortened V by 2 bases and J by 5 bases, and 15 bases separated the two germline ends. Germline lookup yields CDR1 MNHEY and CDR2 SVGAGI.

The V call is TRBV5-6, the J call TRBJ2-7; D is uncertain. The V gene lost 4 bases and the J gene lost 0 bases, with 8 bases spanning the gap. The CDR3 is 13 amino acids. Germline lookup yields CDR1 SGHDT and CDR2 YYEEEE. CDR3 nucleotides: TGTGCCAGCAGCCCTTGGCCCTCCTACGAGCAGTACTTC. Residues: CASSPWPSYEQYF.

This clone appeared a single time. This chain connects TRBV29-1 to TRBJ2-1, with 8 bases matching TRBD2. Trimming removed 0 bases from V and 5 bases from J; junction bases left unmatched: 6. This CDR3 has 15 amino acids. CDR1 and CDR2 from the germline V gene are SQVTM and ANQGSEA. CDR3 amino acids: CSVEDLLAEDNEQFF. The CDR3 nucleotides are TGCAGCGTTGAAGATCTACTAGCGGAAGACAATGAGCAGTTCTTC.

This clone has only one observation. The chain has TRBV7-9 and TRBJ1-3; 8 nucleotides align to TRBD1. Germline values: CDR1 SEHNR, CDR2 FQNEAQ (reference sequence). This CDR3 has 14 residues. Trimming removed 6 bases from V and 4 bases from J; junction bases left unmatched: 5. CDR3 nucleotide sequence: TGTGCCAGCAGGCACACAGGGGGAGGAAACACCATATATTTT. Amino acid sequence: CASRHTGGGNTIYF.

The chain has TRBV6-5 and TRBJ1-5; D is uncertain. The length of the CDR3 is 13 residues. The V end lost 5 bases, the J end lost 8 bases, and 13 bases lay between the germline ends. Looked up from germline, CDR1 is MNHEY and CDR2 is SVGAGI. The CDR3 sequence: CASSTNEGKPQHF. As DNA, the CDR3 is TGTGCCAGCAGTACCAATGAGGGTAAGCCCCAGCATTTT.

The chain uses TRBV4-2 and TRBJ1-1, with a weak D call TRBD1 (6 bases). V was clipped by 1 base and J by 0 bases, with 12 bases between them. Germline values: CDR1 LGHNA, CDR2 YNFKEQ. The CDR3 is 16 amino acids. CDR3 loop: CASSQVIRDMNTEAFF. The CDR3 DNA follows: TGTGCCAGCAGCCAAGTCATCAGGGACATGAACACTGAAGCTTTCTTT.

To note about this clone: This CDR3 fails to terminate in the conserved phenylalanine or tryptophan, so it likely reflects a read error. The same CDR3 can be traced to other DNA sequences in this sample. The chain links TRBV2 to TRBJ1-6; no definite D call. This CDR3 has 14 amino acids. Germline values: CDR1 SNHLY, CDR2 FYNNEI. Trimming took 6 bases from V and 11 from J, leaving 17 bases between them. The CDR3 nucleotides read TGTGCCAGCAGCCATCGGGGTCCCCACGCACCCCTCCACCTT. Its protein is CASSHRGPHAPLHL.

The J gene is TRBJ1-1, the V gene TRBV5-1; D unclear. Trimming pared 0 bases from V and 1 base from J, leaving 10 bases between. Germline assignment: CDR1 SGHRS and CDR2 YFSETQ. CDR3 size: 15 residues. In DNA, the CDR3 is TGCGCCAGCAGCTTGGATCCGAGATCGAACACTGAAGCTTTCTTT. Amino acid sequence: CASSLDPRSNTEAFF.

The V gene is TRBV19, the J gene TRBJ1-1; D not resolved. Trimming took 3 bases from V and 1 from J, leaving 12 bases between them. This CDR3 comprises 15 residues. Germline V CDR1 and CDR2: LNHDA, SQIVND (reference sequence). The CDR3 region is CASSITRAGNTEAFF. CDR3 DNA sequence: TGTGCCAGTAGTATCACGAGGGCCGGGAACACTGAAGCTTTCTTT. Full variable domain (rest looked up from reference TRBV19 and TRBJ1-1): DGGITQSPKYLFRKEGQNVTLSCEQNLNHDAMYWYRQDPGQGLRLIYYSQIVNDFQKGDIAEGYSVSREKKESFPLTVTSAQKNPTAFYLCASSITRAGNTEAFFGQGTRLTVV.

The chain has TRBV5-1 and TRBJ2-1; 16 nucleotides match TRBD2. The CDR3 runs to 16 residues. The germline gives CDR1 SGHRS, CDR2 YFSETQ. Germline trimming cut 3 bases from V and 6 bases from J; bases unmatched to any gene: 3. CDR3 DNA sequence: TGCGCCAGCAGCTGGGGGACTAGCGGGAGGGCCAATGAGCAGTTCTTC. Translating gives CASSWGTSGRANEQFF.

The chain uses TRBV7-9 and TRBJ2-3, with D hard to call. The length of the CDR3 is 15 residues. V was pared by 5 bases and J by 3 bases, with 15 bases between. Germline-derived CDR1 and CDR2 are SEHNR and FQNEAQ (reference sequence). The chain's CDR3 is CASSNSAVLTDTQYF. The DNA for the CDR3 is TGTGCCAGCAGCAACTCCGCCGTTCTTACAGATACGCAGTATTTT.

The V gene is TRBV7-3, the J gene TRBJ2-1; D unresolved. The CDR3 length is 15 residues. Between the trimmed V and J ends, which lost 0 bases and 0 bases, there was a span of 6 bases. Germline assignment: CDR1 SGHTA and CDR2 FQGTGA. This CDR3 reads CASSLTRSSYNEQFF. The CDR3 nucleotides are TGTGCCAGCAGCTTAACTAGGAGCTCCTACAATGAGCAGTTCTTC.

The V gene is TRBV5-4, the J gene TRBJ2-7, with 9 bases that match TRBD2. Germline V lookup: CDR1 SGHNT, CDR2 YYREEE (reference sequence). This CDR3 has 14 amino acids. V was clipped by 2 bases and J by 3 bases; unmatched bases: 3. CDR3 bases: TGTGCCAGCAGCTTCTCTAGCGGGAACTACGAGCAGTACTTC. Encoded protein: CASSFSSGNYEQYF.

This clone was found a few times. The chain recombines TRBV5-8 with TRBJ2-7, with TRBD1 matching over 7 bases. The CDR3 has 14 amino acids. Trimming cost V 2 bases and J 2 bases; bases outside gene matches: 4. Germline CDR1 is SGHTS and CDR2 is YDEGEE. CDR3 nucleotides: TGTGCCAGCAGCTTCGGGACAGTTACCTACGAGCAGTACTTC. Its translation is CASSFGTVTYEQYF.

This chain links TRBV19 with TRBJ1-5, with 10 bases lining up with TRBD1. Per germline, CDR1 LNHDA and CDR2 SQIVND (reference sequence). Trimming removed 5 bases from V and 4 bases from J; junction bases left unmatched: 5. The CDR3 has 15 amino acids. For the CDR3, the DNA is TGTGCCAGTAGTCGCCGGACAGGGGGAAATCAGCCCCAGCATTTT. It encodes CASSRRTGGNQPQHF.

This clone was recorded a few times. The chain employs TRBV5-4 and TRBJ2-1; 10 bases line up with TRBD2. Trimming removed 7 bases from V and 5 bases from J; junction bases left unmatched: 9. The CDR3 loop spans 15 amino acids. Germline V gene sequence: CDR1 SGHNT, CDR2 YYREEE (reference sequence). CDR3 in amino acids: CASRVGLAGDNEQFF. CDR3 nucleotide sequence: TGTGCCAGCCGTGTCGGGCTAGCGGGAGACAATGAGCAGTTCTTC.

V and J are TRBV27 and TRBJ2-7, with D tentatively TRBD2 (7 bases). V lost 4 bases to trimming and J lost 7 bases, with 26 bases between them. The length of the CDR3 is 17 residues. CDR1 MNHEY and CDR2 SMNVEV come from the germline V gene (reference sequence). The chain's CDR3 is CASSSLLGGQGYGEQYF. In nucleotides, the CDR3 is TGTGCCAGCAGTTCCCTATTGGGGGGGCAGGGGTATGGGGAGCAGTACTTC.

The V call is TRBV5-1, the J call TRBJ2-7; 10 bases agree with TRBD2. V was clipped by 2 bases and J by 6 bases; unmatched bases: 8. Germline CDR1 is SGHRS and CDR2 is YFSETQ. This CDR3 spans 15 amino acids. CDR3 in amino acids: CASSLLAGTGGEQYF. The CDR3 nucleotides are TGCGCCAGCAGCTTACTAGCGGGAACAGGGGGCGAGCAGTACTTC.

V usage is TRBV19 and J usage is TRBJ2-4; 9 bases map to TRBD2. In germline, CDR1 is LNHDA, CDR2 SQIVND (reference sequence). This CDR3 is built from 11 residues. The CDR3 nucleotides read TGTGGCTCGGAAGCGGGAGGCACCCAGTACTTC. Protein sequence: CGSEAGGTQYF.

The chain carries TRBV27 and TRBJ2-1, with 13 positions matching TRBD2. The CDR3 is 16 residues long. Germline V gives CDR1 MNHEY, CDR2 SMNVEV (reference sequence). Germline trimming cut 5 bases from V and 10 bases from J; bases unmatched to any gene: 11. The CDR3 DNA sequence: TGTGCCAGCAGTCAAAGCGGGACTAGCGGGATAGGAGAGCAGTTCTTC. This translates into CASSQSGTSGIGEQFF.

The rearrangement uses TRBV11-3 and TRBJ2-2, with 9 bases matching TRBD1. V shed 4 bases and J 1 base; nucleotides not matched to a gene: 1. In germline, CDR1 is SGHNT, CDR2 YENEEA. This CDR3 region has 15 residues. CDR3: CASSWDRENTGELFF. In nucleotides, the CDR3 is TGTGCCAGCAGCTGGGACAGGGAGAACACCGGGGAGCTGTTTTTT.

The chain couples TRBV5-8 to TRBJ1-5, with D possibly matching TRBD1 (6 bases). The CDR3 loop spans 14 amino acids. Trimming took 2 bases from V and 4 from J, leaving 10 bases between them. Germline CDR1 SGHTS, CDR2 YDEGEE. CDR3 nucleotide sequence: TGTGCCAGCAGCTTTGGACAGCCAAATCAGCCCCAGCATTTT. Translated, it gives CASSFGQPNQPQHF. Filled out from reference TRBV5-8 and TRBJ1-5, the complete variable domain reads EAGVTQSPTHLIKTRGQQATLRCSPISGHTSVYWYQQALGLGLQFLLWYDEGEERNRGNFPPRFSGRQFPNYSSELNVNALELEDSALYLCASSFGQPNQPQHFGDGTRLSIL.

This clone was counted once. V is TRBV19 and J is TRBJ2-7, with 11 positions matching TRBD1. The CDR3 length is 15 residues. Germline CDR1 and CDR2: LNHDA and SQIVND (reference sequence). Trimming cost V 4 bases and J 4 bases; bases outside gene matches: 6. CDR3 sequence: CASSTPGTGGYEQYF. CDR3 nucleotides: TGTGCCAGTAGTACCCCCGGGACAGGGGGTTACGAGCAGTACTTC.

This chain connects TRBV5-6 to TRBJ1-2; D uncertain. The V end lost 4 bases, the J end lost 3 bases, and 16 bases lay between the germline ends. The germline V gene has CDR1 SGHDT and CDR2 YYEEEE. The CDR3 runs to 15 residues. CDR3 DNA sequence: TGTGCCAGCAGCGGTCAAGGAGGACTGCACTATGGCTACACCTTC. Translating it yields CASSGQGGLHYGYTF. The full variable domain, completed using reference TRBV5-6 and TRBJ1-2, is DAGVTQSPTHLIKTRGQQVTLRCSPKSGHDTVSWYQQALGQGPQFIFQYYEEEERQRGNFPDRFSGHQFPNYSSELNVNALLLGDSALYLCASSGQGGLHYGYTFGSGTRLTVV.

The chain uses TRBV5-1 and TRBJ2-7; 9 nucleotides match TRBD1. The germline V gene has CDR1 SGHRS and CDR2 YFSETQ. The CDR3 runs to 13 residues. V shed 4 bases and J 5 bases; nucleotides not matched to a gene: 4. As DNA, the CDR3 is TGCGCCAGCAGCAGGGACAGGGTCAACGAGCAGTACTTC. It encodes CASSRDRVNEQYF.

CDR3 coding DNA: TGCGCCAGCAGCCTTAGTGGGGGGGCAAATGAGCAGTTCTTC. Protein sequence: CASSLSGGANEQFF. V is TRBV5-1 and J is TRBJ2-1; D may be TRBD2 (7 bases). In germline, CDR1 is SGHRS, CDR2 YFSETQ. V lost 4 bases to trimming and J lost 7 bases, with 15 bases between them. The CDR3 contains 14 residues.

In this sample, this clone turned up a few times. The chain carries TRBV19 and TRBJ2-3; possible D gene TRBD2, 6 bases. CDR1 and CDR2 from the germline V gene are LNHDA and SQIVND (reference sequence). CDR3 length equals 16 residues. The V and J ends lost 5 bases and 2 bases respectively, with 17 bases between them. The CDR3 here is CASSSPSGGNTDTQYF. The CDR3 nucleotides are TGTGCCAGTAGTTCTCCCTCCGGCGGGAACACAGATACGCAGTATTTT.

The chain employs TRBV28 and TRBJ1-2; 7 positions match TRBD1. V trimming: 1 base; J trimming: 1 base; junction bases outside the gene matches: 12. This CDR3 comprises 18 residues. CDR1 and CDR2 (germline): MDHEN, SYDVKM. CDR3 nucleotides: TGTGCCAGCAGTTTATACGGACCGGGACAGAACATTAACTATGGCTACACCTTC. It yields the protein CASSLYGPGQNINYGYTF.

This chain connects TRBV7-3 to TRBJ2-3; D is perhaps TRBD2 (7 bases). Germline V gene data show CDR1 as SGHTA and CDR2 as FQGTGA. The CDR3 has 17 amino acids. Trimming cost V 0 bases and J 5 bases, with 18 bases left between them. For the CDR3, the DNA is TGTGCCAGCAGCTTAACCGGTGGGGGGGCCTATGGAGATACGCAGTATTTT. Translation: CASSLTGGGAYGDTQYF.

The chain combines TRBV18 with TRBJ2-2; D perhaps matches TRBD2 (6 bases). Germline CDR1 and CDR2: KGHSH and LQKENI. The CDR3 runs 15 residues. V was cut by 3 bases and J by 6 bases, with 14 bases left in between. In nucleotides, the CDR3 is TGTGCCAGCTCACCCGGCCTAGCGTTCGCCGGGGAGCTGTTTTTT. Its protein is CASSPGLAFAGELFF.